The source of this TCR beta chain is a study of blood T cell repertoires in COVID-19. Study background: From T cells, B-cell-depleted T cells, or PBMCs came the material, which was cDNA or gDNA.

CDR1 is SGHAT, CDR2 FQNNGV, per germline. Trimming cost V 3 bases and J 3 bases, with 26 bases left between them. The CDR3 has 19 amino acids. Measured with immunoSEQ multiplex PCR; TCRdb has only the in-frame clones, and not every one. Of roughly 39,000 clones listed, roughly 90% were seen once; the top ten hold roughly 6.1%. The V and J genes are TRBV11-2 and TRBJ2-5; maybe TRBD1 (6 bases). The specimen sequenced was peripheral blood. The TCR sequence derives from a human donor in a cohort sampled during active COVID-19. The CDR3 sequence: CASSFGGQGQWLKKETQYF. The CDR3 bases are TGTGCCAGCAGCTTCGGTGGGCAGGGGCAATGGCTAAAAAAAGAGACCCAGTACTTC. The whole variable domain, filled in from reference TRBV11-2 and TRBJ2-5, reads EAGVAQSPRYKIIEKRQSVAFWCNPISGHATLYWYQQILGQGPKLLIQFQNNGVVDDSQLPKDRFSAERLKGVDSTLKIQPAKLEDSAVYLCASSFGGQGQWLKKETQYFGPGTRLLVL.